In its sample, the clone carrying this T cell receptor (beta chain) was seen a few times. Antigen specificity is unknown. This record comes from a study of Tregs in tolerant kidney transplant recipients. Unstimulated Tregs (CD4+CD25+CD127-) and CD4+CD25- non-Tregs were sorted from PBMCs. Study-wide results and caveats: Tregs expanded with activated donor B cells seemed most donor-specific.

Measured with immunoSEQ multiplex PCR; TCRdb has only the in-frame clones, and not every one. The data hold tens of thousands of clones, with 84% observed a single time. V dropped 6 bases and J dropped 6 bases, with 15 bases sitting between them. This CDR3 comprises 14 residues. CDR1 and CDR2 (germline): LGHNA, YNFKEQ. This receptor was taken from a human donor in good health. This rearrangement joins TRBV4-2 to TRBJ1-5; possibly TRBD1 for D (5 bases). The sequencing input was CD4+ T cells from blood. CDR3 in DNA: TGTGCCAGCAGTGTTCAGGGTAGTAGTCAGCCCCAGCATTTT. Residues: CASSVQGSSQPQHF.